The next 9 T cell receptor beta chains were all read from a single sample in a study of blood T cell repertoires in COVID-19. This table comes from immunoSEQ multiplex PCR, and its TCRdb copy is limited to in-frame clones, with some not included. The profile covers more than 200,000 clones, with about 93% appearing a single time and under 2.5% taken by the ten largest. The sequencing sample was made of PBMCs or T cells enriched from blood (not recorded which). Every receptor here comes from a woman between 18 and 29 years old who had recovered from COVID-19.

V usage is TRBV9 and J usage is TRBJ1-2; 8 bases are a match to TRBD1. Germline V gene lookup returns CDR1 SGDLS and CDR2 YYNGEE. The CDR3 length is 16 residues. J lost 8 bases, V lost 0 bases, and 12 bases had no gene match. The CDR3 reads CASSVGLTGDAVGYTF. In DNA, the CDR3 is TGTGCCAGCAGCGTAGGTCTGACAGGGGACGCTGTGGGCTACACCTTC.

The V gene is TRBV15, the J gene TRBJ2-7; the D gene is possibly TRBD1 (6 bases). Between the trimmed V and J ends, which lost 2 bases and 0 bases, there was a span of 11 bases. Germline V lookup: CDR1 LNHNV, CDR2 YYDKDF (reference sequence). The CDR3 consists of 15 residues. The CDR3 region has the DNA TGTGCCACCAGCAGACTAGACAGGAGCTCCTACGAGCAGTACTTC. Translated, it gives CATSRLDRSSYEQYF. The full variable domain, completed using reference TRBV15 and TRBJ2-7, is DAMVIQNPRYQVTQFGKPVTLSCSQTLNHNVMYWYQQKSSQAPKLLFHYYDKDFNNEADTPDNFQSRRPNTSFCFLDIRSPGLGDTAMYLCATSRLDRSSYEQYFGPGTRLTVT.

J is TRBJ1-2 and V is TRBV24-1; TRBD1 matches 7 bases. V trimming: 4 bases; J trimming: 7 bases; junction bases outside the gene matches: 11. The germline V gene encodes CDR1 KGHDR and CDR2 SFDVKD. The CDR3 runs 15 residues. The CDR3 coding sequence is TGTGCCACCAGTGACCCGGGACAGCTAAGTGGTGGCTACACCTTC. This codes for CATSDPGQLSGGYTF.

This clone appeared a single time. V usage is TRBV7-6 and J usage is TRBJ2-7; 7 nucleotides line up with TRBD1. Trimming cost V 3 bases and J 3 bases; bases outside gene matches: 5. The CDR3 totals 14 residues. Per germline, CDR1 SGHVS and CDR2 FNYEAQ. The CDR3 sequence is CASSFSQGVYEQYF. DNA of the CDR3: TGTGCCAGCAGCTTCTCCCAGGGGGTCTACGAGCAGTACTTC.

The genes are TRBV5-1 and TRBJ1-1; possible D gene TRBD1, 6 bases. The CDR3 extends over 14 amino acids. Germline CDR1 reads SGHRS; CDR2 reads YFSETQ. The V and J ends lost 3 bases and 0 bases respectively, with 9 bases between them. In nucleotides, the CDR3 is TGCGCCAGCAGCTCGGCAGGGGTGAACACTGAAGCTTTCTTT. Translating gives CASSSAGVNTEAFF.

This chain uses TRBV19 with TRBJ2-7; D is perhaps TRBD2 (6 bases). V lost 4 bases and J 3 bases, leaving 19 bases between the germline ends. Looked up from germline, CDR1 is LNHDA and CDR2 is SQIVND (reference sequence). This CDR3 is 16 amino acids long. CDR3 bases: TGTGCCAGTAGTAAGGGAGGTTTAGGGTTGAGCTACGAGCAGTACTTC. Its protein product is CASSKGGLGLSYEQYF.

The chain employs TRBV18 and TRBJ1-5, with 7 positions matching TRBD1. V gave up 3 bases and J gave up 4 bases; unmatched junction bases: 3. Germline V CDR1 and CDR2: KGHSH, LQKENI. The CDR3 runs 14 residues. The CDR3 is CASSPRDRNQPQHF. The CDR3 nucleotides read TGTGCCAGCTCACCCCGGGACAGAAATCAGCCCCAGCATTTT.

The chain couples TRBV5-1 to TRBJ2-3; D possibly corresponds to TRBD2 (5 bases). The V end lost 1 base, the J end lost 4 bases, and 10 bases lay between the germline ends. CDR1 is SGHRS and CDR2 is YFSETQ in the germline V gene. The CDR3 consists of 14 residues. Here the CDR3 reads CASSLRPSPDTQYF. The CDR3 nucleotides are TGCGCCAGCAGCTTGAGGCCTAGCCCAGATACGCAGTATTTT.

The genes are TRBV11-3 and TRBJ2-5, with TRBD2 as a possible D gene (5 bases). This CDR3 spans 14 amino acids. V lost 5 bases to trimming and J lost 5 bases, with 15 bases between them. Germline V gene sequence: CDR1 SGHNT, CDR2 YENEEA. This chain's CDR3 is CASSLREGAETQYF. DNA of the CDR3: TGTGCCAGCAGCCTCAGAGAGGGTGCGGAGACCCAGTACTTC.